This TCR beta chain was sequenced in a study of shared clonotypes between healthy human individuals. Study-wide results and caveats: Limitation of the genetic and exposure-history diversity represented came from the few donors. The authors expected sequencing depth to affect clonotype sharing among donors. When naive CD4 clonotypes were compared across several donors, about 5% were shared.

It was CD45RO-negative cells, positively selected for CCR7, that made up naive CD8 cells, with terminally differentiated effector memory CD45RA+ cells excluded. As regards this clone: Antigen unknown. Other DNA sequences within the sample encode an identical CDR3.

The authors loaded about 0.2 ug DNA, some 32,000 T cell genomes, into sorted-subset replicate PCRs. Sequenced by immunoSEQ multiplex PCR; TCRdb stores in-frame clones only, minus some. The sample holds hundreds of thousands of clones, 80% to 95% seen once. The receptor's source is a man aged 25 to 40 in good health. The material sequenced was naive CD8+ T cells sorted from blood.

The CDR3 sequence is CASSLVQGNQPQHF. The CDR3 DNA sequence: TGTGCCAGCAGTTTAGTTCAGGGCAATCAGCCCCAGCATTTT. The V and J genes are TRBV27 and TRBJ1-5; D unresolved. V shed 2 bases and J shed 2 bases, with 7 bases lying between them. The CDR3 sequence is 14 residues long. Germline loops: CDR1 MNHEY, CDR2 SMNVEV (reference sequence).